This record covers a single T cell receptor beta chain. Antigen: not known. TCRdb analysed the reads with MiXCR anew, one entry per CDR3 protein. The data show approximately 390,000 distinct CDR3 sequences, roughly a third seen once. The data stem from a study of T cell repertoires in cytomegalovirus infection. Regarding the study as a whole: CMV-specific TCR beta clonotypes restricted by HLA-C were the ones dominating the ex vivo response.

The CDR3 totals 14 residues. Germline V gives CDR1 MNHEY, CDR2 SVGEGT. Trimming removed 10 bases from V and 4 bases from J, with 19 bases in between. Source: cultured PBMCs, taken from culture after CMV antigen stimulation. The V gene is TRBV6-2 or TRBV6-3, the J gene TRBJ1-1, with a tentative D call TRBD1 (5 bases). The clonotype originates from a human donor in good health (CMV status not recorded). Some clones in this sample may be carry-over from other donors' samples. The CDR3 DNA is TGTGCCACTCGAGTCCGCGGGGGGAGCACTGAAGCTTTCTTT. Translating gives CATRVRGGSTEAFF.